The 8 T cell receptor beta chains below all came from one sample that was sequenced in a study of shared clonotypes between healthy human individuals. The protocol was immunoSEQ multiplex PCR, while the TCRdb copy is restricted to in-frame clones and leaves out a portion. Of about 660,000 clones in the sample, over 65% were seen once. Sequencing was performed on memory CD4+ T cells sorted from blood. Documented subset: CD45RA-negative fraction. Receptors originate from a woman aged 25-40 years in good health.

The V call is TRBV7-2, the J call TRBJ2-7; D uncertain. Per germline, CDR1 SGHTA and CDR2 FQGNSA. There are 13 residues in the CDR3. The germline V and J ends were trimmed by 2 bases and 4 bases, with 9 bases remaining between them. CDR3 protein: CASSLSVSYEQYF. CDR3 nucleotide sequence: TGTGCCAGCAGCTTATCCGTTTCTTACGAGCAGTACTTC. Full variable domain (remainder filled in from reference TRBV7-2 and TRBJ2-7): GAGVSQSPSNKVTEKGKDVELRCDPISGHTALYWYRQSLGQGLEFLIYFQGNSAPDKSGLPSDRFSAERTGGSVSTLTIQRTQQEDSAVYLCASSLSVSYEQYFGPGTRLTVT.

The V call is TRBV5-6, the J call TRBJ1-4, with D possibly TRBD1 on 6 matching bases. This CDR3 is built from 14 residues. Per germline, CDR1 SGHDT and CDR2 YYEEEE. Deletions cut 4 bases from V and 4 bases from J, with 11 bases between. CDR3 in amino acids: CASSTGQYNEKLFF. The CDR3 coding sequence is TGTGCCAGCAGCACCGGACAGTATAATGAAAAACTGTTTTTT.

J is TRBJ1-2 and V is TRBV2; 7 positions match TRBD1. V gave up 3 bases and J gave up 4 bases; unmatched junction bases: 2. CDR3 size: 13 residues. Germline V gives CDR1 SNHLY, CDR2 FYNNEI. CDR3 sequence reads: CASSEDRFYGYTF. The CDR3, as DNA: TGTGCCAGCAGTGAGGACAGGTTCTATGGCTACACCTTC.

The V gene is TRBV7-8, the J gene TRBJ2-7; unclear D gene. Germline V gives CDR1 SGHVS, CDR2 FQNEAQ. The ends were cut back, 4 bases at V and 0 bases at J, with 7 bases in the middle. This CDR3 has 13 amino acids. DNA for the CDR3: TGTGCCAGCAGCTCCCCAGCCTCCTACGAGCAGTACTTC. Its translation is CASSSPASYEQYF.

The chain links TRBV19 to TRBJ1-5; 7 bases are shared with TRBD1. The CDR3 is made up of 15 amino acids. Germline lookup yields CDR1 LNHDA and CDR2 SQIVND (reference sequence). Germline trimming cut 5 bases from V and 7 bases from J; bases unmatched to any gene: 11. DNA of the CDR3: TGTGCCAGTAGTTCCGGGACAGTGGCAAACCAGCCCCAGCATTTT. Its translation: CASSSGTVANQPQHF.

The chain recombines TRBV19 with TRBJ2-3; no clear D gene. V lost 3 bases to trimming and J lost 8 bases, with 9 bases between them. Germline V gene lookup returns CDR1 LNHDA and CDR2 SQIVND (reference sequence). There are 12 residues in the CDR3. The CDR3 here is CASSIPASTQYF. CDR3 DNA sequence: TGTGCCAGTAGTATCCCCGCATCTACGCAGTATTTT.

The rearrangement joins TRBV30 to TRBJ1-2; possible D gene TRBD1, 6 bases. This CDR3 has 15 amino acids. Deletions cut 3 bases from V and 2 bases from J, with 16 bases between. CDR1 and CDR2 from the germline V gene are GTSNPN and SVGIG (reference sequence). For the CDR3, the DNA is TGTGCCTGGAGCCTATTAGAGGGGGTGAACTATGGCTACACCTTC. It codes for CAWSLLEGVNYGYTF.

This clone was seen just once. The chain carries TRBV30 and TRBJ1-3; D unresolved. With 0 bases removed from V and 0 bases from J, the gap between germline ends came to 12 bases. The CDR3 contains 16 residues. Germline lookup yields CDR1 GTSNPN and CDR2 SVGIG (reference sequence). The DNA of the CDR3 is TGTGCCTGGAGTGTAGGCGACTCGAGCTCTGGAAACACCATATATTTT. Translated: CAWSVGDSSSGNTIYF.